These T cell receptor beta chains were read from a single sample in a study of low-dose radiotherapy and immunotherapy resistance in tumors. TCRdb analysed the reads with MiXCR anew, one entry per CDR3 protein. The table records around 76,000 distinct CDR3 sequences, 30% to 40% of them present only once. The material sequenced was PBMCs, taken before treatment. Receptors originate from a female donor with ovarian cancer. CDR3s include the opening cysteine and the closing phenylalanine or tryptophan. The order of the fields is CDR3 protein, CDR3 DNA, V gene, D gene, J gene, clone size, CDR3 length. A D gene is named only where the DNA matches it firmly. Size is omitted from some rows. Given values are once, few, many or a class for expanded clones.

cdr3_aa: CASSVTGTVHEQYF
cdr3_nt: TGTGCCAGCAGCGTGACAGGGACGGTCCACGAGCAGTACTTC
v_call: TRBV28
d_call: TRBD1
j_call: TRBJ2-7
clone_size: NA
cdr3_length: 14

cdr3_aa: CASSKGVPGTEAFF
cdr3_nt: TGTGCCAGCAGCAAAGGGGTGCCGGGCACTGAAGCTTTCTTT
v_call: TRBV6-2/TRBV6-3
d_call: NA
j_call: TRBJ1-1
clone_size: many
cdr3_length: 14

cdr3_aa: CASSSDQDRGGNEQFF
cdr3_nt: TGTGCCAGCAGCTCAGATCAGGACAGGGGTGGGAATGAGCAGTTCTTC
v_call: TRBV3-1
d_call: TRBD1
j_call: TRBJ2-1
clone_size: many
cdr3_length: 16

cdr3_aa: CASRLPGGETQYF
cdr3_nt: TGTGCCAGCAGGCTGCCCGGGGGAGAGACCCAGTACTTC
v_call: TRBV12-3/TRBV12-4
d_call: NA
j_call: TRBJ2-5
clone_size: NA
cdr3_length: 13

cdr3_aa: CASSQGPGQLSNQPQHF
cdr3_nt: TGCGCCAGCAGCCAAGGGCCGGGACAGCTTAGCAATCAGCCCCAGCATTTT
v_call: TRBV4-1
d_call: TRBD1
j_call: TRBJ1-5
clone_size: NA
cdr3_length: 17

cdr3_aa: CASSLGPAGGELFF
cdr3_nt: TGTGCCAGCAGCTTGGGTCCAGCCGGCGGGGAGCTGTTTTTT
v_call: TRBV5-8
d_call: NA
j_call: TRBJ2-2
clone_size: NA
cdr3_length: 14

cdr3_aa: CASSYLGSRSGNTIYF
cdr3_nt: TGTGCCAGCAGTTACCTGGGTAGCCGCTCTGGAAACACCATATATTTT
v_call: TRBV6-2/TRBV6-3
d_call: NA
j_call: TRBJ1-3
clone_size: many
cdr3_length: 16

cdr3_aa: CASQREKNTGELFF
cdr3_nt: TGTGCCAGCCAGCGGGAGAAGAACACCGGGGAGCTGTTTTTT
v_call: TRBV2
d_call: TRBD2
j_call: TRBJ2-2
clone_size: NA
cdr3_length: 14

cdr3_aa: CASTPTGGNSYNEQFF
cdr3_nt: TGTGCCAGCACCCCGACAGGGGGCAACTCCTACAATGAGCAGTTCTTC
v_call: TRBV12-3/TRBV12-4
d_call: TRBD1
j_call: TRBJ2-1
clone_size: few
cdr3_length: 16

cdr3_aa: CASSPQGAWETQYF
cdr3_nt: TGTGCCAGCAGCCCTCAGGGGGCATGGGAGACCCAGTACTTC
v_call: TRBV7-6
d_call: TRBD1
j_call: TRBJ2-5
clone_size: many
cdr3_length: 14

cdr3_aa: CASSLGSGLAGGEQYF
cdr3_nt: TGTGCCAGCAGCTTAGGGTCCGGACTAGCGGGAGGCGAGCAGTACTTC
v_call: TRBV7-2
d_call: TRBD2
j_call: TRBJ2-7
clone_size: many
cdr3_length: 16

cdr3_aa: CASRQGSVQPQHF
cdr3_nt: TGTGCCAGCAGACAGGGGAGTGTTCAGCCCCAGCATTTT
v_call: TRBV12-3/TRBV12-4
d_call: TRBD1
j_call: TRBJ1-5
clone_size: once
cdr3_length: 13

cdr3_aa: CSARGAGGSTEQYF
cdr3_nt: TGCAGTGCTAGAGGGGCGGGAGGTAGTACCGAGCAGTACTTC
v_call: TRBV20-1
d_call: TRBD2
j_call: TRBJ2-7
clone_size: many
cdr3_length: 14

cdr3_aa: CASSLVGAGELFF
cdr3_nt: TGCGCCAGCAGCTTGGTAGGGGCCGGGGAGCTGTTTTTT
v_call: TRBV5-1
d_call: NA
j_call: TRBJ2-2
clone_size: NA
cdr3_length: 13

cdr3_aa: CASKTHGTPIRGYEQYF
cdr3_nt: TGTGCCAGCAAAACCCACGGGACCCCAATCCGGGGGTACGAGCAGTACTTC
v_call: TRBV28
d_call: NA
j_call: TRBJ2-7
clone_size: many
cdr3_length: 17

cdr3_aa: CASSLRGRTDTQYF
cdr3_nt: TGCGCCAGCAGCCTTCGGGGCCGCACAGATACGCAGTATTTT
v_call: TRBV4-3
d_call: NA
j_call: TRBJ2-3
clone_size: NA
cdr3_length: 14

cdr3_aa: CASSPGGQGYYEQYF
cdr3_nt: TGTGCCAGCAGCCCGGGGGGACAGGGATACTACGAGCAGTACTTC
v_call: TRBV5-4
d_call: TRBD1
j_call: TRBJ2-7
clone_size: many
cdr3_length: 15

cdr3_aa: CASSTQVVGNTEAFF
cdr3_nt: TGCGCCAGCAGCACGCAGGTGGTGGGGAACACTGAAGCTTTCTTT
v_call: TRBV5-1
d_call: NA
j_call: TRBJ1-1
clone_size: NA
cdr3_length: 15

cdr3_aa: CASRGTLTEAFF
cdr3_nt: TGTGCCAGCAGGGGGACACTCACTGAAGCTTTCTTT
v_call: TRBV6-2/TRBV6-3
d_call: NA
j_call: TRBJ1-1
clone_size: many
cdr3_length: 12

cdr3_aa: CASTETAGATYNEQFF
cdr3_nt: TGTGCCAGTACTGAAACCGCCGGGGCAACCTACAATGAGCAGTTCTTC
v_call: TRBV19
d_call: NA
j_call: TRBJ2-1
clone_size: many
cdr3_length: 16

cdr3_aa: CASDRASGFLYEQYF
cdr3_nt: TGTGCCAGCGATAGGGCTAGCGGGTTCCTCTACGAGCAGTACTTC
v_call: TRBV6-2/TRBV6-3
d_call: TRBD2
j_call: TRBJ2-7
clone_size: many
cdr3_length: 15

cdr3_aa: CASSSKSTDTQYF
cdr3_nt: TGTGCCAGCAGCTCAAAGTCCACAGATACGCAGTATTTT
v_call: TRBV5-4
d_call: NA
j_call: TRBJ2-3
clone_size: many
cdr3_length: 13

cdr3_aa: CASSQSERGYINEQFF
cdr3_nt: TGTGCCAGCAGCCAGTCGGAGCGGGGGTATATCAATGAGCAGTTCTTC
v_call: TRBV4-2
d_call: TRBD2
j_call: TRBJ2-1
clone_size: many
cdr3_length: 16